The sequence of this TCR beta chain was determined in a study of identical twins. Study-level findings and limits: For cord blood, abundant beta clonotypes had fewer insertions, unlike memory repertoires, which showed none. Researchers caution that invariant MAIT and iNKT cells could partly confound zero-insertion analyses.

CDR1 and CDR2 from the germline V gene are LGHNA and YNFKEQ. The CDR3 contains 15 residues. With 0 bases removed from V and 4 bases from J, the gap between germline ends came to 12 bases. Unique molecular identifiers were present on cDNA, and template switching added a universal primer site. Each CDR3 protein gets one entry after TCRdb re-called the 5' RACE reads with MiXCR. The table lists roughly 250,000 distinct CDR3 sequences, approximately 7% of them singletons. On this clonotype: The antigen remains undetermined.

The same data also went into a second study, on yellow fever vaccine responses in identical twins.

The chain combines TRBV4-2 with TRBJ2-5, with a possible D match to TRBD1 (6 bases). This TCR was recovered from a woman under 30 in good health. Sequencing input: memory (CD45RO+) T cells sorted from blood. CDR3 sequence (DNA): TGTGCCAGCAGCCAAGATACGACAGGCCCAGAGACCCAGTACTTC. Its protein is CASSQDTTGPETQYF.